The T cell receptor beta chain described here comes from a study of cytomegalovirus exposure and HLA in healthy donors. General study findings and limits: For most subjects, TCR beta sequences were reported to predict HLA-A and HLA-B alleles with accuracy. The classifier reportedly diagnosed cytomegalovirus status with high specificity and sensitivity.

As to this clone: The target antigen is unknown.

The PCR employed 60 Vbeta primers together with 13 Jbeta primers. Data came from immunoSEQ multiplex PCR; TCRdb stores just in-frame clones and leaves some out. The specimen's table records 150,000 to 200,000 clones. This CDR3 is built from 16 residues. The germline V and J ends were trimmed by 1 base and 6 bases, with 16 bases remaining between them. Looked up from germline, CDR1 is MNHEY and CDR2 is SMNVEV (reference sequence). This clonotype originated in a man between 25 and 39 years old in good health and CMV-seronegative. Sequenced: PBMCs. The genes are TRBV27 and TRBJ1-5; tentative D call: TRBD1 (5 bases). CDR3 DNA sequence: TGTGCCAGCAGTTTATTTGGGGGGGGGATTGGTCAGCCCCAGCATTTT. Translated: CASSLFGGGIGQPQHF.